The 18 T cell receptor beta chains below come from one sample, sequenced in a study of blood T cell repertoires in COVID-19 (dated by TCRdb to 2018 to 2020). Libraries were built with the immunoSEQ multiplex PCR assay. Here the immuneACCESS table is served through TCRdb, limited to in-frame sequences with V and J called. Missing clones are a known gap in these copies; in checked studies unresolved V genes cover under half, and the rest lacks a known reason. In this sample the table shows some 26,000 clones, roughly 87% of which occur a single time. The ten largest make up roughly 17% of the sample. The sample comprised peripheral blood. The receptors shown here come from a human donor in a cohort sampled during active COVID-19.

The genes are TRBV7-8 and TRBJ2-6; maybe TRBD2 (5 bases). The V gene's germline CDR1 is SGHVS and CDR2 FQNEAQ. The CDR3 length is 18 residues. The V end lost 5 bases, the J end lost 0 bases, and 17 bases lay between the germline ends. The CDR3 DNA reads as TGTGCCAGCAGCCTGAGGCTCCGGGAAAGCTCTGGGGCCAACGTCCTGACTTTC. It encodes CASSLRLRESSGANVLTF.

The CDR3: CSVAGGGYGYTF. CDR3 in DNA: TGCAGCGTCGCGGGAGGGGGTTATGGCTACACCTTC. J is TRBJ1-2 and V is TRBV29-1, with D tentatively TRBD1 (6 bases). Germline V gene lookup returns CDR1 SQVTM and CDR2 ANQGSEA. Trimming took 6 bases from V and 5 from J, leaving 13 bases between them. The length of the CDR3 is 12 residues. The full variable domain, with the rest looked up from reference TRBV29-1 and TRBJ1-2, is SAVISQKPSRDICQRGTSLTIQCQVDSQVTMMFWYRQQPGQSLTLIATANQGSEATYESGFVIDKFPISRPNLTFSTLTVSNMSPEDSSIYLCSVAGGGYGYTFGSGTRLTVV.

The genes are TRBV7-6 and TRBJ2-1; D possibly corresponds to TRBD2 (6 bases). Per the germline V gene, CDR1 is SGHVS and CDR2 is FNYEAQ. V dropped 2 bases and J dropped 5 bases, with 16 bases sitting between them. The CDR3 consists of 16 residues. CDR3 sequence reads: CASSLYGPGGDNEQFF. CDR3 nucleotides: TGTGCCAGCAGCTTATACGGGCCCGGCGGGGACAATGAGCAGTTCTTC.

This rearrangement joins TRBV11-2 to TRBJ1-2; no firm D call. The CDR3 sequence is 14 residues long. The germline CDR1 and CDR2 sequences are SGHAT and FQNNGV. Trimming took 0 bases from V and 2 from J, leaving 7 bases between them. Written as DNA, the CDR3 is TGTGCCAGCAGCTTAGATAGATCGAACTATGGCTACACCTTC. Protein sequence: CASSLDRSNYGYTF.

This chain connects TRBV11-2 to TRBJ2-5; a possible D gene is TRBD1 (6 bases). Trimming took 7 bases from V and 3 from J, leaving 12 bases between them. Germline V CDR1 and CDR2: SGHAT, FQNNGV. The CDR3 runs 13 residues. CDR3 nucleotides: TGTGCCAGCACGCAGGGGCAGGAAGAGACCCAGTACTTC. Translation: CASTQGQEETQYF.

The chain links TRBV15 to TRBJ1-2, with 8 positions matching TRBD1. Looked up from germline, CDR1 is LNHNV and CDR2 is YYDKDF (reference sequence). This CDR3 comprises 16 residues. V gave up 0 bases and J gave up 7 bases; unmatched junction bases: 10. The CDR3 bases are TGTGCCACCAGCAGAGATCTATATGGGACAGGTTCTGGCTACACCTTC. It encodes CATSRDLYGTGSGYTF.

This clone has more than one count but fewer than ten. This chain uses TRBV21-1 with TRBJ2-3; the table assigns TRBD2, which was not confirmed against the DNA. TRBV21-1 is flagged as a pseudogene. This CDR3 region has 11 residues. In DNA, the CDR3 is TGTGCCAGCAGCAAAGTCGGTACGCAGTATTTT. It translates to CASSKVGTQYF.

This clone was counted once. The chain has TRBV19 and TRBJ1-5; D is undetermined. Germline CDR1 is LNHDA and CDR2 is SQIVND (reference sequence). Trimming shortened V by 8 bases and J by 4 bases, and 9 bases separated the two germline ends. CDR3 length equals 12 residues. CDR3 loop: CASCAGNQPQHF. CDR3 in DNA: TGTGCCAGTTGCGCGGGGAATCAGCCCCAGCATTTT.

This clone has more than one count but fewer than ten. The chain couples TRBV3-1 (or the pseudogene TRBV3-2) to TRBJ1-5, with D perhaps TRBD1 (5 bases). The germline V gene has CDR1 LGHDT and CDR2 YNNKEL (reference sequence). With 0 bases removed from V and 3 bases from J, the gap between germline ends came to 9 bases. The CDR3 extends over 15 amino acids. The CDR3: CASSQDVGANQPQHF. CDR3 DNA: TGTGCCAGCAGCCAAGATGTTGGGGCCAATCAGCCCCAGCATTTT.

The V call is TRBV4-1, the J call TRBJ1-4; D might be TRBD1 (5 bases). With 4 bases removed from V and 0 bases from J, the gap between germline ends came to 9 bases. The germline CDR1 and CDR2 sequences are MGHRA and YSYEKL. The CDR3 consists of 15 residues. DNA for the CDR3: TGCGCCAGCAGCCGGCAGGGTGCAACTAATGAAAAACTGTTTTTT. The encoded protein is CASSRQGATNEKLFF.

This clone was counted once. CDR3 coding DNA: TGTGCCAGCAGTTCCGGGACAGGGGGCAACGAGCAGTACTTC. This translates into CASSSGTGGNEQYF. The rearrangement links TRBV28 to TRBJ2-7; 12 bases line up with TRBD1. The germline V gene has CDR1 MDHEN and CDR2 SYDVKM. This CDR3 is built from 14 residues. The V gene end was trimmed by 4 bases and the J gene end by 5 bases; junction bases not matched to a gene: 3.

The J gene is TRBJ2-1, the V gene TRBV19; 9 bases align to TRBD2. CDR1 is LNHDA, CDR2 SQIVND, per germline (reference sequence). V dropped 4 bases and J dropped 3; count of bases not matched to a gene: 4. The CDR3 contains 15 residues. The CDR3 bases are TGTGCCAGTAGTAACGGGCGGGAGGGCTACAATGAGCAGTTCTTC. Its translation: CASSNGREGYNEQFF.

The chain recombines TRBV28 with TRBJ1-2, with TRBD1 matching over 7 bases. The CDR3 is 13 amino acids. Germline trimming cut 1 base from V and 8 bases from J; bases unmatched to any gene: 4. Germline V gene data show CDR1 as MDHEN and CDR2 as SYDVKM. CDR3 sequence reads: CASSLSGGSGYTF. DNA for the CDR3: TGTGCCAGCAGTTTATCAGGGGGGAGCGGCTACACCTTC.

This clone occurred a few times. The rearrangement uses TRBV18 and TRBJ1-2, with a weak D call TRBD1 (5 bases). This CDR3 has 12 residues. The V end was cut by 2 bases, the J end by 6 bases, with 7 bases between. CDR1 is KGHSH, CDR2 LQKENI, per germline. CDR3 residues: CASSPGGDGYTF. The CDR3 DNA reads TGTGCCAGCTCACCAGGGGGGGATGGCTACACCTTC.

This chain links TRBV6-5 with TRBJ2-7; 10 bases fit TRBD2. Per the germline V gene, CDR1 is MNHEY and CDR2 is SVGAGI. V was pared by 0 bases and J by 7 bases, with 6 bases of the junction left unmatched. The length of the CDR3 is 15 residues. The DNA for the CDR3 is TGTGCCAGCAGTTACTCTGCTAGCGGGAGTGGAGAGCAGTACTTC. It yields the protein CASSYSASGSGEQYF.

The chain has TRBV27 and TRBJ2-7; a possible D gene is TRBD2 (6 bases). From germline, CDR1 is MNHEY and CDR2 SMNVEV (reference sequence). The CDR3 length is 15 residues. V lost 1 base and J 7 bases, leaving 17 bases between the germline ends. The CDR3 here is CASSLWSGVPGEQYF. CDR3 nucleotide sequence: TGTGCCAGCAGTTTATGGTCGGGAGTACCGGGGGAGCAGTACTTC.

The chain is built from TRBV7-9 and TRBJ2-2; 7 positions agree with TRBD2. The J segment lost 2 bases and the V segment lost 5 bases, leaving 5 bases of the junction unmatched. The CDR3 spans 15 residues. CDR1 is SEHNR, CDR2 FQNEAQ, per germline (reference sequence). The CDR3 sequence is CASSQAGINTGELFF. DNA of the CDR3: TGTGCCAGCAGCCAAGCGGGAATAAACACCGGGGAGCTGTTTTTT.

V and J are TRBV7-2 and TRBJ1-2; the D is unclear. Germline V CDR1 and CDR2: SGHTA, FQGNSA. Trimming left V 1 base short and J 11 bases short, with 11 bases between. The CDR3 sequence is 12 residues long. CDR3 amino acids: CASSLVARGYTF. CDR3 sequence (DNA): TGTGCCAGCAGCTTAGTTGCACGCGGATACACCTTC.